These 30 T cell receptor beta chains were all obtained from the same sample, sequenced in a study of OX40 agonist ivuxolimab in advanced cancers. Generated by immunoSEQ multiplex PCR, the TCRdb table keeps only in-frame clones and is missing some. The data contain about 67,000 clones, about 84% of them singletons. The material was CD4+ or CD8+ T cells sorted from blood, obtained in a trial of the OX40 agonist ivuxolimab. These receptors all come from an adult with an advanced solid tumor such as melanoma, head and neck, liver or kidney cancer.

The rearrangement links TRBV15 to TRBJ2-5; 7 nucleotides match TRBD1. The V gene end was trimmed by 0 bases and the J gene end by 1 base; junction bases not matched to a gene: 5. This CDR3 has 16 amino acids. CDR1 is LNHNV, CDR2 YYDKDF, per germline (reference sequence). CDR3: CATSRDTGVPQETQYF. The CDR3 coding sequence is TGTGCCACCAGCAGAGATACAGGGGTCCCCCAAGAGACCCAGTACTTC. Complete variable domain (other parts from reference TRBV15 and TRBJ2-5): DAMVIQNPRYQVTQFGKPVTLSCSQTLNHNVMYWYQQKSSQAPKLLFHYYDKDFNNEADTPDNFQSRRPNTSFCFLDIRSPGLGDTAMYLCATSRDTGVPQETQYFGPGTRLLVL.

The V call is TRBV6-1, the J call TRBJ2-3; TRBD1 matches 7 bases. The V gene's germline CDR1 is MNHNS and CDR2 SASEGT. The CDR3 contains 17 residues. Unmatched junction bases numbered 13, after V lost 4 bases and J lost 3 bases. The CDR3 DNA is TGTGCCAGCAGTGTCTTGGTGTTCGACAGGGAGACAGATACGCAGTATTTT. Translation gives CASSVLVFDRETDTQYF.

This chain joins TRBV7-2 and TRBJ2-5; no clear D. The CDR3 has 11 residues. Trimming pared 5 bases from V and 1 base from J, leaving 2 bases between. The germline V gene encodes CDR1 SGHTA and CDR2 FQGNSA. The CDR3 is CASSIQETQYF. CDR3 DNA: TGTGCCAGCAGCATCCAAGAGACCCAGTACTTC. Together with reference TRBV7-2 and TRBJ2-5, the CDR3 gives the full variable domain: GAGVSQSPSNKVTEKGKDVELRCDPISGHTALYWYRQSLGQGLEFLIYFQGNSAPDKSGLPSDRFSAERTGGSVSTLTIQRTQQEDSAVYLCASSIQETQYFGPGTRLLVL.

This chain links TRBV29-1 with TRBJ2-7; 9 bases line up with TRBD2. With V trimmed by 2 bases and J by 1 base, 6 bases remained unmatched. Germline V gives CDR1 SQVTM, CDR2 ANQGSEA. CDR3 length: 15 amino acids. CDR3 in DNA: TGCAGCGTTGAAATGGCTAGCGGGGAGTCCTACGAGCAGTACTTC. It yields the protein CSVEMASGESYEQYF.

Many counts were recorded for this clone. CDR3 bases: TGTGCCAGCAGCTCACGGACTAGCGGGAGGAACCTCGAGCAGTTCTTC. Encoded protein: CASSSRTSGRNLEQFF. V usage is TRBV7-9 and J usage is TRBJ2-1; 14 bases match TRBD2. Germline lookup yields CDR1 SEHNR and CDR2 FQNEAQ (reference sequence). V shed 4 bases and J 10 bases; nucleotides not matched to a gene: 9. The CDR3 runs 16 residues.

The V and J genes are TRBV6-1 and TRBJ1-3, with D possibly TRBD1 on 5 matching bases. This CDR3 spans 18 amino acids. V dropped 0 bases and J dropped 0 bases, with 15 bases sitting between them. CDR1 is MNHNS, CDR2 SASEGT, per germline. CDR3 nucleotides: TGTGCCAGCAGTGAAGCGGGTTGGGGGTCGACCTCTGGAAACACCATATATTTT. Protein sequence: CASSEAGWGSTSGNTIYF.

The V call is TRBV12-5, the J call TRBJ2-3; the D call may be TRBD1 or TRBD2 (6 bases each). The V gene's germline CDR1 is LGHNT and CDR2 FRNRAP. The CDR3 contains 14 residues. Deletions cut 1 base from V and 9 bases from J, with 14 bases between. CDR3 loop: CASGLDPGDSTQYF. CDR3 nucleotide sequence: TGTGCTAGTGGTTTGGACCCAGGGGACTCCACGCAGTATTTT.

The J gene is TRBJ2-1, the V gene TRBV5-5; tentative D call: TRBD2 (6 bases). The CDR3 has 14 residues. Trimming shortened V by 4 bases and J by 5 bases, and 13 bases separated the two germline ends. Germline lookup yields CDR1 SGHKS and CDR2 YYEKEE (reference sequence). The CDR3, as DNA: TGTGCCAGCAGCCCCCTTGGGACTCACAATGAGCAGTTCTTC. Translation: CASSPLGTHNEQFF.

This chain uses TRBV6-4 with TRBJ2-3; 9 bases are a match to TRBD2. Looked up from germline, CDR1 is MRHNA and CDR2 is SNTAGT. Trimming took 3 bases from V and 4 from J; bases not matched to a gene: 2. The CDR3 extends over 14 amino acids. CDR3 residues: CASSDSGGADTQYF. The CDR3 DNA follows: TGTGCCAGCAGTGATAGCGGGGGCGCAGATACGCAGTATTTT.

About this clone itself: One end of the junction does not line up with germline, which may come from a read error. This sample includes further DNA sequences coding for the same CDR3. J is TRBJ1-3 and V is TRBV30; no reliable D call. The CDR3 has 13 amino acids. Germline CDR1 GTSNPN, CDR2 SVGIG (reference sequence). This CDR3 reads CAWTPGPGNTIYF. In DNA, the CDR3 is TGTGCTTGGACTCCGGGCCCTGGAAACACCATATATTTT. The whole variable domain, remainder taken from reference TRBV30 and TRBJ1-3, is SQTIHQWPATLVQPVGSPLSLECTVEGTSNPNLYWYRQAAGRGLQLLFYSVGIGQISSEVPQNLSASRPQDRQFILSSKKLLLSDSGFYLCAWTPGPGNTIYFGEGSWLTVV.

This clone was counted ten times or more. The V gene is TRBV20-1, the J gene TRBJ1-2, with TRBD1 matching over 7 bases. The CDR3 is made up of 11 amino acids. Unmatched junction bases numbered 4, after V lost 1 base and J lost 11 bases. The germline V gene encodes CDR1 DFQATT and CDR2 SNEGSKA (reference sequence). The CDR3 region is CSARVGQRYTF. In DNA, the CDR3 is TGCAGTGCTAGAGTGGGACAGAGGTACACCTTC.

V and J are TRBV4-1 and TRBJ1-4; the match to TRBD1 covers 9 bases. Germline CDR1 is MGHRA and CDR2 is YSYEKL. This CDR3 is built from 15 residues. V lost 6 bases and J lost 8; bases outside the gene matches: 10. In DNA, the CDR3 is TGCGCCAGCAGACAAACCCGGGACAGGGTGGAAAAACTGTTTTTT. The encoded protein is CASRQTRDRVEKLFF.

This chain links TRBV4-3 with TRBJ2-7; 11 bases are a match to TRBD2. The ends lost 2 bases at V and 3 bases at J; junction bases unmatched: 3. Germline CDR1 reads LGHNA; CDR2 reads YSLEER. The CDR3 sequence is 15 residues long. The CDR3 loop reads CASSQTSGSYYEQYF. CDR3 coding DNA: TGCGCCAGCAGCCAAACTAGCGGGAGTTACTACGAGCAGTACTTC.

The V call is TRBV28, the J call TRBJ1-4; unclear D gene. The V gene lost 3 bases and the J gene lost 7 bases, with 12 bases spanning the gap. CDR3 length equals 14 residues. The V gene's germline CDR1 is MDHEN and CDR2 SYDVKM. The CDR3 DNA reads TGTGCCAGCAGTTTTTTGGGGTATTCTGAAAAACTGTTTTTT. Its protein is CASSFLGYSEKLFF.

This clone came up once. The chain employs TRBV28 and TRBJ2-1; unclear D gene. This CDR3 contains 14 residues. Germline V gene lookup returns CDR1 MDHEN and CDR2 SYDVKM. The germline V and J ends were trimmed by 5 bases and 6 bases, with 14 bases remaining between them. The CDR3 region has the DNA TGTGCCAGCAGTCCCCCGGCCCTCGGCAATGAGCAGTTCTTC. Encoded protein: CASSPPALGNEQFF.

The genes are TRBV2 and TRBJ2-5; a possible D gene is TRBD2 (5 bases). TRBJ2-7 matches the DNA end more closely, so the J call is doubtful. This CDR3 is 15 amino acids long. Germline V gives CDR1 SNHLY, CDR2 FYNNEI. The CDR3 DNA sequence: TGTGCCAGCAGTGTGGAGGCGGGCGTCTCCTACGAGCAGTACTTC. This encodes CASSVEAGVSYEQYF.

The chain employs TRBV7-9 and TRBJ2-3; the match to TRBD2 covers 8 bases. Germline V lookup: CDR1 SEHNR, CDR2 FQNEAQ (reference sequence). The length of the CDR3 is 16 residues. The trim removed 4 bases at V and 2 bases at J, leaving 8 bases unmatched. CDR3 coding DNA: TGTGCCAGCAGCTCTACCAGCGGGAGATTCACAGATACGCAGTATTTT. Its protein is CASSSTSGRFTDTQYF.

The CDR3 reads CASSEARQGANEQYF. CDR3 in DNA: TGTGCCAGCAGTGAAGCAAGACAGGGGGCCAACGAGCAGTACTTC. The chain has TRBV6-1 and TRBJ2-7; 10 bases match TRBD1. This CDR3 region has 15 residues. J gave up 5 bases and V 0 bases, and 4 bases lay outside the gene matches. The germline V gene encodes CDR1 MNHNS and CDR2 SASEGT.

The chain employs TRBV5-1 and TRBJ2-5, with a weak D call TRBD2 (6 bases). V was cut by 6 bases and J by 3 bases, with 15 bases left in between. Germline V gene data show CDR1 as SGHRS and CDR2 as YFSETQ. The CDR3 spans 14 residues. The CDR3 region is CASTTGTGEETQYF. DNA for the CDR3: TGCGCCAGCACTACCGGGACTGGGGAAGAGACCCAGTACTTC.

This rearrangement joins TRBV5-4 to TRBJ2-1; 11 positions match TRBD2. The junction had 5 bases not matched to a gene; V was cut back by 4 bases and J by 2 bases. This CDR3 contains 16 residues. Germline-derived CDR1 and CDR2 are SGHNT and YYREEE (reference sequence). The CDR3 loop is CASSPIAGGTYNEQFF. CDR3 DNA sequence: TGTGCCAGCAGCCCCATAGCGGGGGGGACCTACAATGAGCAGTTCTTC.

The V and J genes are TRBV7-9 and TRBJ1-4; the D is unclear. The CDR3 totals 12 residues. The V end lost 6 bases, the J end lost 7 bases, and 9 bases lay between the germline ends. Germline CDR1 reads SEHNR; CDR2 reads FQNEAQ (reference sequence). The CDR3 sequence: CASRKGGEKLFF. Written as DNA, the CDR3 is TGTGCCAGCAGGAAGGGCGGTGAAAAACTGTTTTTT.

The J gene is TRBJ1-2, the V gene TRBV11-1, with D uncertain. The CDR3 is 11 residues long. CDR1 is SGHAT, CDR2 FQDESV, per germline (reference sequence). V lost 1 base and J 8 bases, leaving 5 bases between the germline ends. This CDR3 is CASSLGQGYTF. As DNA, the CDR3 is TGTGCCAGCAGCTTAGGCCAAGGCTACACCTTC.

This clone came up a few times. The V and J genes are TRBV28 and TRBJ1-5; D uncertain. Between the trimmed V and J ends, which lost 6 bases and 6 bases, there was a span of 15 bases. The CDR3 has 14 amino acids. The germline V gene encodes CDR1 MDHEN and CDR2 SYDVKM. The CDR3 here is CASRDATESQPQHF. In nucleotides, the CDR3 is TGTGCCAGCAGAGATGCCACGGAGAGTCAGCCCCAGCATTTT.

The chain is built from TRBV7-8 and TRBJ1-5; D remains unclear. The germline CDR1 and CDR2 sequences are SGHVS and FQNEAQ. V was shortened by 0 bases and J by 5 bases, with 14 bases between the two germline ends. CDR3 length: 16 amino acids. The CDR3 sequence is CASSLARVTAHQPQHF. For the CDR3, the DNA is TGTGCCAGCAGCTTAGCGCGAGTTACAGCCCATCAGCCCCAGCATTTT.

This clone was counted a few times. CDR3 sequence: CASSYQRSAPRVYF. The CDR3 nucleotides read TGTGCCAGCAGTTACCAGCGGAGTGCCCCCCGCGTGTACTTC. This chain links TRBV2 with TRBJ2-5, with D possibly being TRBD2 (5 bases). Between the trimmed V and J ends, which lost 5 bases and 13 bases, there was a span of 23 bases. This CDR3 has 14 residues. Germline CDR1 SNHLY, CDR2 FYNNEI.

By proportion, this clone is medium-sized (0.01 to 0.1%). The chain recombines TRBV5-4 with TRBJ2-7; possible D gene TRBD2, 6 bases. The CDR3 has 13 amino acids. The germline gives CDR1 SGHNT, CDR2 YYREEE (reference sequence). V was trimmed by 4 bases and J by 7 bases, leaving 15 bases between them. CDR3 amino acids: CASSNPLRGEQYV. As DNA, the CDR3 is TGTGCCAGCAGCAACCCCCTCCGGGGGGAGCAGTACGTC.

J is TRBJ2-1 and V is TRBV9; D gene ambiguous. CDR1 and CDR2 from the germline V gene are SGDLS and YYNGEE. The CDR3 covers 16 residues. V lost 0 bases and J 4 bases, leaving 14 bases between the germline ends. The CDR3 reads CASSVALTLGYNEQFF. The DNA for the CDR3 is TGTGCCAGCAGCGTAGCTCTTACCTTAGGGTACAATGAGCAGTTCTTC.

V gene TRBV18 combines with J gene TRBJ1-4, with D uncertain. V lost 6 bases, J lost 7 bases, and 15 bases lay in between. Looked up from germline, CDR1 is KGHSH and CDR2 is LQKENI. CDR3 length: 14 residues. CDR3 DNA sequence: TGTGCCAGCTCGCGGAGTGGGAGTGGTGAAAAACTGTTTTTT. It codes for CASSRSGSGEKLFF.

J is TRBJ2-3 and V is TRBV7-3, with a possible D match to TRBD2 (6 bases). The V gene's germline CDR1 is SGHTA and CDR2 FQGTGA. The CDR3 loop spans 14 amino acids. Trimming removed 6 bases at V and 1 base at J, with 11 bases between. The CDR3 here is CASSNSSGTDTQYF. The DNA for the CDR3 is TGTGCCAGCAGTAACTCTAGCGGCACAGATACGCAGTATTTT.

The J gene is TRBJ2-7, the V gene TRBV2; tentatively, D is TRBD2 (5 bases). Germline V gene sequence: CDR1 SNHLY, CDR2 FYNNEI. There are 12 residues in the CDR3. V shed 9 bases and J shed 1 base, with 10 bases lying between them. The CDR3 region has the DNA TGTGCCAGTCAGCGCGGGTCCTACGAGCAGTACTTC. Residues: CASQRGSYEQYF.